The rows below give T cell receptor beta chains drawn from one sample of a study of blood T cell repertoires in COVID-19. The repertoire was sequenced with immunoSEQ multiplex PCR; TCRdb's copy has only in-frame clones and lacks some. The sample yields about 120,000 clones, roughly four fifths seen once. Source material: peripheral blood. The receptor set was obtained from a human donor in a cohort sampled during active COVID-19. Both conserved end residues are part of each CDR3. D genes are given only for firm matches. Expanded clones get a size class; other rows say once, few or many, or leave the size out.

d_gene,j_gene,abundance,v_gene,CDR3nt,CDR3aa
-,TRBJ1-3,few,TRBV18,TGTGCCAGCTCACCCGAACAGGGATGGGCACACTCTGGAAACACCATATATTTT,CASSPEQGWAHSGNTIYF
-,TRBJ2-3,-,TRBV7-2,TGTGCCAGCAGCTTTTTGGGACTGTTGACAGATACGCAGTATTTT,CASSFLGLLTDTQYF
TRBD2,TRBJ2-3,-,TRBV10-3,TGTGCCATCAGCCCCGGAGGGCGGGGGGCGAGCACAGATACGCAGTATTTT,CAISPGGRGASTDTQYF
-,TRBJ2-2,-,TRBV5-1,TGCGCCAGCAGCCCACAGGGTAACACCGGGGAGCTGTTTTTT,CASSPQGNTGELFF
TRBD2,TRBJ2-5,once,TRBV5-1,TGCGCCAGCAGCTTAGGGGAGGGAGAGACCCAGTACTTC,CASSLGEGETQYF
TRBD1,TRBJ1-2,-,TRBV7-8,TGTGCCAGCAGCCCTTACAGGGGATCCTACACCTTC,CASSPYRGSYTF
TRBD2,TRBJ2-5,-,TRBV7-8,TGTGCCAGCAGCCCCGGCGGGCGGGGGGACCTCCAGTACCAAGAGACCCAGTACTTC,CASSPGGRGDLQYQETQYF
-,TRBJ1-4,-,TRBV19,TGTGCCAGTAGAAATGGAGGTTATGAAAAACTGTTTTTT,CASRNGGYEKLFF
-,TRBJ1-4,-,TRBV5-8,TGTGCCAGCAGCCTGACAGGAGCAACTAATGAAAAACTGTTTTTT,CASSLTGATNEKLFF
-,TRBJ2-4,once,TRBV7-2,TGTGCCAGCAGCTTAGAGCCATTCCGAAACATTCAGTACTTC,CASSLEPFRNIQYF
TRBD1,TRBJ2-7,few,TRBV28,TGTGCCAGCAGTCTGACCGCAGGGGGCCCCTACGAGCAGTACTTC,CASSLTAGGPYEQYF
TRBD1,TRBJ2-2,-,TRBV5-1,TGCGCCAGCAGCCCCGTCACAGGGGGGATCTCCGGGGAGCTGTTTTTT,CASSPVTGGISGELFF
-,TRBJ2-7,-,TRBV7-9,TGTGCCAGCAGCTTAGGACAGGACAGCTCCTACGAGCAGTACTTC,CASSLGQDSSYEQYF
TRBD2,TRBJ2-3,few,TRBV5-5,TGTGCCAGCAGCTTGGTTCTAGCGGGGGGAACAGATACGCAGTATTTT,CASSLVLAGGTDTQYF
-,TRBJ2-5,-,TRBV18,TGTGCCAGCTCACCCTCGAGTGGGTCAGGACAAGAGACCCAGTACTTC,CASSPSSGSGQETQYF
-,TRBJ2-5,-,TRBV10-3,TGTGCCATCAAGGGTGGCGGGTTGGAGACCCAGTACTTC,CAIKGGGLETQYF
TRBD1,TRBJ2-7,-,TRBV7-8,TGTGCCAGCAGCTTAGAGGGCGGGACAGGGTCTGTGGGGGCCTATAAGCAGTACTTC,CASSLEGGTGSVGAYKQYF
TRBD1,TRBJ1-5,-,TRBV4-3,TGCGCCAGCAGCCAAGCCCTAGGGACAGGAAGCAATCAGCCCCAGCATTTT,CASSQALGTGSNQPQHF
TRBD1,TRBJ2-7,few,TRBV7-2,TGTGCCAGCAGCTTGGATTGGGACAGGAGCGAGCAGTACTTC,CASSLDWDRSEQYF
TRBD1,TRBJ1-2,-,TRBV19,TGTGCCAGTAGTATAGACCGCTGGGACAGCGGGGGCTACACCTTC,CASSIDRWDSGGYTF
TRBD2,TRBJ2-1,-,TRBV7-9,TGTGCCAGCACGTACGGGGGGTCCTACAATGAGCAGTTCTTC,CASTYGGSYNEQFF
TRBD2,TRBJ2-1,-,TRBV6-4,TGTGCCAGCAAGGGTATGCGGGACTACTCCTACAATGAGCAGTTCTTC,CASKGMRDYSYNEQFF
-,TRBJ2-5,few,TRBV5-1,TGCGCCAGCAGCTTGGGCGCCATGGGCCTTCACCAAGAGACCCAGTACTTC,CASSLGAMGLHQETQYF
-,TRBJ2-1,-,TRBV6-5,TGTGCCAGCAGCCAGGGCGAGGCCTACAATGAGCAGTTCTTC,CASSQGEAYNEQFF
-,TRBJ2-1,-,TRBV6-6,TGTGCCAGCAGTCCACGCGGTGATGAGCAGTTCTTC,CASSPRGDEQFF
-,TRBJ2-1,-,TRBV20-1,TGCAGTGCTAGAGGCGGCAGCGGGCAGTTCTTC,CSARGGSGQFF
-,TRBJ2-3,-,TRBV24-1,TGTGCCACCAGTCCAGGGTCAGATACGCAGTATTTT,CATSPGSDTQYF